This is a list of T cell receptor beta chains from one sample in a study of blood T cell repertoires in COVID-19. The repertoire was sequenced with immunoSEQ multiplex PCR; TCRdb's copy has only in-frame clones and lacks some. The sample contains approximately 120,000 clones, 92% of which appear only once. Material: peripheral blood. All receptors come from a middle-aged man with COVID-19, enrolled during active disease. Each CDR3 is given with its conserved first and last residue. For some rows the clone size is stated as once, few or many, or as a class when expanded; others skip it.

size	V	length	CDR3
-	TRBV25-1	15	CASSAQGTGEETQYF
-	TRBV28	13	CASSPGGEDTQYF
once	TRBV14	14	CASSQGTGDQPQHF
-	TRBV9	13	CASSVDTSTEQFF
-	TRBV6-5	13	CASTSGVQETQYF
-	TRBV21-1	16	CASSTSRLASPYEQYF
-	TRBV5-1	15	CASSLGGSSTDTQYF
-	TRBV9	13	CASSARLTDTQYF
-	TRBV18	16	CASSPRDKSSYNEQFF
-	TRBV4-1	15	CASSQPTGKNEKLFF
-	TRBV9	14	CASSAGLRGYEQFF
-	TRBV7-9	12	CASSSGITEAFF
-	TRBV30	12	CAWTPISTEAFF
few	TRBV28	14	CASSPQFLSYEQYF
-	TRBV6-2/TRBV6-3	17	CASSYSVAGETTDTQYF
once	TRBV5-4	16	CASSLGGRSSTDTQYF
-	TRBV2	15	CASSLRDREGDEQFF
-	TRBV18	14	CASSPGQDNEKLFF
once	TRBV5-1	15	CASSPRTGVYTEAFF
-	TRBV12-3/TRBV12-4	12	CASSNGQETQYF